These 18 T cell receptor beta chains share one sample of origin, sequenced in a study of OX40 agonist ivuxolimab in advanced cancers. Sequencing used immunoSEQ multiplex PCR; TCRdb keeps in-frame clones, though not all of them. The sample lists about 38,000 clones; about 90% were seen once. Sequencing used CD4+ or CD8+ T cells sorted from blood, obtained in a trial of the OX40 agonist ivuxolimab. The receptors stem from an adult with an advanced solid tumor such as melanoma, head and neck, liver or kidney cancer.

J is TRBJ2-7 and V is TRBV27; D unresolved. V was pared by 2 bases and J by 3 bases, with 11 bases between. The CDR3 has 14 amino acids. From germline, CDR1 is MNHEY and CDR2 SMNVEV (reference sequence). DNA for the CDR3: TGTGCCAGCAGTTTAAGCGCGGCTGGCTACGAGCAGTACGTC. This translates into CASSLSAAGYEQYV.

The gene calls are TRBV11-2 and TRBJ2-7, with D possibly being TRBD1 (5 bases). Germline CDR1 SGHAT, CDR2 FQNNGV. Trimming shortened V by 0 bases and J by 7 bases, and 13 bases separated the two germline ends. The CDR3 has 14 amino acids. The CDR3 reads CASSLEQVWGEQYF. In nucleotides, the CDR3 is TGTGCCAGCAGCTTAGAACAGGTCTGGGGTGAGCAGTACTTC.

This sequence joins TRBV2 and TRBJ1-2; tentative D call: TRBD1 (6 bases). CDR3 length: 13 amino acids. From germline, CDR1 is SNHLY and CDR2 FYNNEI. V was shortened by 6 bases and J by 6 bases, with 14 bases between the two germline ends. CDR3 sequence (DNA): TGTGCCAGCAGGACGCAGGGGATCGATGGCTACACCTTC. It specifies CASRTQGIDGYTF. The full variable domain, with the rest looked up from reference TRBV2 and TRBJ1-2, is EPEVTQTPSHQVTQMGQEVILRCVPISNHLYFYWYRQILGQKVEFLVSFYNNEISEKSEIFDDQFSVERPDGSNFTLKIRSTKLEDSAMYFCASRTQGIDGYTFGSGTRLTVV.

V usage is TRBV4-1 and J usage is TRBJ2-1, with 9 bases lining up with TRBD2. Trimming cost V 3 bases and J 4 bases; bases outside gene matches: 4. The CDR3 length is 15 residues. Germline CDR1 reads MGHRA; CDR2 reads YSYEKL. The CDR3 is CASSQLTSGYNEQFF. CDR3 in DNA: TGCGCCAGCAGCCAGCTAACTAGCGGGTACAATGAGCAGTTCTTC.

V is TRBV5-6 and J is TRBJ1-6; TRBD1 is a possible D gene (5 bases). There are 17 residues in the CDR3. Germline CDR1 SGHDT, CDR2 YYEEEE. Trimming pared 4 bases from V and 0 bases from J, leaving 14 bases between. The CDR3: CASSRDGLSSYNSPLHF. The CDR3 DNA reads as TGTGCCAGCAGCCGGGACGGATTGAGCTCCTATAATTCACCCCTCCACTTT.

CDR3 coding DNA: TGTGCCAGCAGGGCGGGAGGTGCCGGGGAGCTGTTTTTT. As protein: CASRAGGAGELFF. The chain is built from TRBV9 and TRBJ2-2; TRBD2 aligns across 8 bases. Germline CDR1 and CDR2: SGDLS and YYNGEE. The CDR3 spans 13 residues. Unmatched junction bases numbered 3, after V lost 5 bases and J lost 6 bases.

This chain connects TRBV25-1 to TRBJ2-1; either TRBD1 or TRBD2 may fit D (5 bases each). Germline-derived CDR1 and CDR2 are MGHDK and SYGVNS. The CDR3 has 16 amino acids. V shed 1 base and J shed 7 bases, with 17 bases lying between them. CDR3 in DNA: TGTGCCAGCAGTGAATTCAGGGCGGGTACAGGAAATGAGCAGTTCTTC. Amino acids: CASSEFRAGTGNEQFF.

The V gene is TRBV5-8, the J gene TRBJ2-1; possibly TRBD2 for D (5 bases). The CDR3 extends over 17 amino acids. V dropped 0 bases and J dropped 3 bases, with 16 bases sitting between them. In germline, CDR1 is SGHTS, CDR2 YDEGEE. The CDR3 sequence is CASSLEVGMMVYNEQFF. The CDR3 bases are TGTGCCAGCAGCTTGGAGGTCGGGATGATGGTCTACAATGAGCAGTTCTTC.

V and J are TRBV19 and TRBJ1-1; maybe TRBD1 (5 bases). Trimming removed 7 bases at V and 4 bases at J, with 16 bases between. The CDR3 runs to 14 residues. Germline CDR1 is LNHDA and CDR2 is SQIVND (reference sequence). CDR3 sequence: CASNLGGVGTEAFF. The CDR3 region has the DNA TGTGCCAGTAACTTGGGGGGGGTTGGCACTGAAGCTTTCTTT.

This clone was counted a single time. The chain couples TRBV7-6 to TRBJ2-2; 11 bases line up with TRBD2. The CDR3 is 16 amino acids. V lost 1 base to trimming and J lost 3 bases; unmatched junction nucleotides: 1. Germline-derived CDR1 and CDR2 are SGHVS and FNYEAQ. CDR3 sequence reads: CASSLVGLADTGELFF. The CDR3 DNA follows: TGTGCCAGCAGCTTAGTGGGACTAGCGGACACCGGGGAGCTGTTTTTT.

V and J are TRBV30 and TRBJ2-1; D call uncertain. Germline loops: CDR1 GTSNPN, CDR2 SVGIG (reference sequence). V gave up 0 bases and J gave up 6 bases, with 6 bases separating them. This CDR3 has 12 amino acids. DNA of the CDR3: TGTGCCTGGAGTGTAGTCTTCAATGAGCAGTTCTTC. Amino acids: CAWSVVFNEQFF.

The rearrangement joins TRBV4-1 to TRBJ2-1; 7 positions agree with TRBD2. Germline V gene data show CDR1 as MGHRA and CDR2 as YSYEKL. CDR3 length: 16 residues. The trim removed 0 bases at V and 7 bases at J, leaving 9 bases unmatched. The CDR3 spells CASSQDPSGGENEQFF. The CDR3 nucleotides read TGCGCCAGCAGCCAAGATCCTAGTGGGGGGGAGAATGAGCAGTTCTTC.

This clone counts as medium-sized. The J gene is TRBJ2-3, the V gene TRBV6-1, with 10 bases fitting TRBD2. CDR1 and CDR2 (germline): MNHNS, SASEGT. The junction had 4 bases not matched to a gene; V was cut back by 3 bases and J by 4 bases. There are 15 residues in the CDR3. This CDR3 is CASSEASGSPDTQYF. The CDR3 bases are TGTGCCAGCAGTGAGGCTAGCGGGAGTCCAGATACGCAGTATTTT.

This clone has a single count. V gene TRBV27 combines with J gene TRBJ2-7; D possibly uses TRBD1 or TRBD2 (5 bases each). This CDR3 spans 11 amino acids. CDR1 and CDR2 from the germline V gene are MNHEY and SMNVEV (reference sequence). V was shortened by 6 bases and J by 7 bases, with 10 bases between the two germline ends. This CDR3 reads CASRGPGEQYV. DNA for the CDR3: TGTGCCAGCAGGGGACCGGGAGAGCAGTACGTC.

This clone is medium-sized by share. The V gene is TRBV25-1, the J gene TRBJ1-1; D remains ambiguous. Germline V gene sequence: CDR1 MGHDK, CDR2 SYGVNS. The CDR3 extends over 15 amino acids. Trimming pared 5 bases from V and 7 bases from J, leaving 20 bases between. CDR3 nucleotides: TGTGCCAGCAGTTCCCTCTCTGACAATCCTTATGAAGCTTTCTTT. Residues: CASSSLSDNPYEAFF.

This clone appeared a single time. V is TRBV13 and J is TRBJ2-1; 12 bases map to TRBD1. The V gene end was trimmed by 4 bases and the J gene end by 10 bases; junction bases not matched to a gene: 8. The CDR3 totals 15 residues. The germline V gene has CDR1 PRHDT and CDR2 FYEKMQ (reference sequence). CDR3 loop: CASSSGQGASEEQFF. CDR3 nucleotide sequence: TGTGCCAGCAGCTCGGGACAGGGGGCTAGTGAGGAGCAGTTCTTC.

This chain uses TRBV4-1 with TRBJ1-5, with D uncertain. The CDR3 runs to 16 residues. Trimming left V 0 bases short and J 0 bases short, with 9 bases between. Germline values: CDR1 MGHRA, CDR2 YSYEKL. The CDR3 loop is CASSQDRAVSNQPQHF. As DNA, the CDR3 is TGCGCCAGCAGCCAAGACCGGGCAGTTAGCAATCAGCCCCAGCATTTT.

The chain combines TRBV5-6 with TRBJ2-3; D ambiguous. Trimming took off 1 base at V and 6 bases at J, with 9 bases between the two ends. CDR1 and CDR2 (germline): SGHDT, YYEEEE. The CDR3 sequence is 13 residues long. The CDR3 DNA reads TGTGCCAGCAGCTTGTGGGTTCGGGATACGCAGTATTTT. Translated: CASSLWVRDTQYF. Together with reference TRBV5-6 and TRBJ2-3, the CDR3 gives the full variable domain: DAGVTQSPTHLIKTRGQQVTLRCSPKSGHDTVSWYQQALGQGPQFIFQYYEEEERQRGNFPDRFSGHQFPNYSSELNVNALLLGDSALYLCASSLWVRDTQYFGPGTRLTVL.